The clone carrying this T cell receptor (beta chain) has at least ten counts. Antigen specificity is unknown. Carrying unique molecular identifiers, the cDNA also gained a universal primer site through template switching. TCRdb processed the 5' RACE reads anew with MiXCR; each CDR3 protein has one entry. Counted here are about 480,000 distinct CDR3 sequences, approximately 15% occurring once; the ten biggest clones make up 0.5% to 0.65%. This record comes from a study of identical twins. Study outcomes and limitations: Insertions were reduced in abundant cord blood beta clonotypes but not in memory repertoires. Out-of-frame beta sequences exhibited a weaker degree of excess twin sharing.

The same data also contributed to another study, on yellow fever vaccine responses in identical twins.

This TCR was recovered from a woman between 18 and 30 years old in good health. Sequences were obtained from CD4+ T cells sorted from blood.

The CDR3 sequence: CSASPYHGDTQYF. CDR3 DNA sequence: TGCAGTGCATCCCCTTACCACGGGGATACGCAGTATTTT. The chain uses TRBV20-1 and TRBJ2-3; no reliable D call. CDR1 DFQATT and CDR2 SNEGSKA come from the germline V gene (reference sequence). V was clipped by 6 bases and J by 6 bases, with 16 bases between them. The CDR3 totals 13 residues.